This T cell receptor beta chain emerged from a study of early T cells in non-severe SARS-CoV-2 infection. This clonotype was seen ten or more times. Its antigen is still unknown. Overall study results and limits: VDJdb matches were skewed toward anti-spike CD8 T cell responses.

This CDR3 region has 13 residues. The germline CDR1 and CDR2 sequences are DFQATT and SNEGSKA (reference sequence). Trimming took 1 base from V and 4 from J; bases not matched to a gene: 3. TCRdb fed the 5' RACE reads into MiXCR, producing one record per CDR3 protein. The table has approximately 88,000 distinct CDR3 sequences, around 13% seen once. The source of this sequence is an adult who was a healthcare worker with PCR-confirmed SARS-CoV-2 infection or an uninfected control (not recorded which). The genes are TRBV20-1 and TRBJ1-1, with TRBD1 matching 7 bases. The sequenced sample consisted of whole blood. The DNA for the CDR3 is TGCAGTGCTAGAGGACAGGGAGGCACTGAAGCTTTCTTT. Its protein product is CSARGQGGTEAFF.